This TCR beta chain was obtained from a study of T-cell reconstitution after alpha-beta-depleted transplantation in children. Findings of the study overall: It was reported that alpha-beta T cells came from several hundred expanded graft clones (about two months after transplant). The authors attributed T-cell counts and diversity one year after transplant mostly to newly produced T cells.

This clonotype was observed many times. What it binds is not known. V trimming: 1 base; J trimming: 1 base; junction bases outside the gene matches: 5. Germline V gene sequence: CDR1 DFQATT, CDR2 SNEGSKA (reference sequence). The CDR3 totals 15 residues. The TCRbeta library incorporated unique molecular identifiers. TCRdb redid the calling of the PCR reads with MiXCR, one entry per CDR3 protein. The repertoire has roughly 100,000 distinct CDR3 sequences, 4.5% to 7.5% of them found once; the top ten carry roughly 5.5%. The chain combines TRBV20-1 with TRBJ1-1; TRBD1 matches 8 bases. The receptor was derived from a female patient aged 2-9 years who had a stem cell transplant for Fanconi anemia, so the T cells may come from the graft donor. Sequenced material: PBMCs, mostly from graft donor cells, taken 60 days after TCRalphabeta/CD19-depleted stem cell transplant. In DNA, the CDR3 is TGCAGTGCTAGAGGCGCAGGGGGCCCGAACACTGAAGCTTTCTTT. Protein sequence: CSARGAGGPNTEAFF.